This T cell receptor beta chain was identified in a study of shared clonotypes between healthy human individuals. Here immunoSEQ multiplex PCR was the method, and the copy in TCRdb shows in-frame clones only, minus some. Of 400,000 to 600,000 clones detected, around 95% appear once; the ten largest clones hold 0.05% to 0.07%. This CDR3 has 17 residues. The V end was cut by 0 bases, the J end by 0 bases, with 15 bases between. CDR1 LNHNV and CDR2 YYDKDF come from the germline V gene (reference sequence). This receptor was taken from a woman under 40 in good health. This chain joins TRBV15 and TRBJ2-7, with D unclear. The sequenced sample consisted of naive CD4+ T cells sorted from blood. As to subset: CD45RA+ positively selected. Here the CDR3 reads CATSRDLPSTVSYEQYF. The CDR3 bases are TGTGCCACCAGCAGAGATCTCCCATCGACGGTCTCCTACGAGCAGTACTTC.